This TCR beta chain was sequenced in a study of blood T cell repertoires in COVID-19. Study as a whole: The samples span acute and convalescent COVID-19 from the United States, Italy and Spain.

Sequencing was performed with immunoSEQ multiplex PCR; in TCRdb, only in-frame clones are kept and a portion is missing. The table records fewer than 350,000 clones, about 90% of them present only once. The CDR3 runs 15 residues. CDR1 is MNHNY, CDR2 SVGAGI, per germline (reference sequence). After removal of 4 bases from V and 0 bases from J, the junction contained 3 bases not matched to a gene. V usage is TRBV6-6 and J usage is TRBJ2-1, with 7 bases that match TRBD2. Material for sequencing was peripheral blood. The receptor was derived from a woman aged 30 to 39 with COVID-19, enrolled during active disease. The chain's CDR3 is CASSLGLPSYNEQFF. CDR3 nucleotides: TGTGCCAGCAGTTTGGGACTACCCTCCTACAATGAGCAGTTCTTC.